This is a list of T cell receptor beta chains from one sample in a study of shared clonotypes between healthy human individuals. Here immunoSEQ multiplex PCR was the method, and the copy in TCRdb shows in-frame clones only, minus some. The table has around 1.5 million clones, 98% seen once. The material sequenced was naive CD4+ T cells sorted from blood. These receptors came from a man aged 25-40 years in good health. Each CDR3 is given with its conserved first and last residue. D genes are given only for firm matches. The size of a clone is reported for some rows only, either as once, few or many, or as a class for expanded clones.

V: TRBV10-3
J: TRBJ2-7
size: -
D: TRBD1
DNA: TGTGCCATCAAGCCAGGGGGCAGCGACGAGCAGTACTTC
CDR3: CAIKPGGSDEQYF

V: TRBV7-9
J: TRBJ2-7
size: few
D: -
DNA: TGTGCCAGCAGCTTAGCCGGACAAACCTACGAGCAGTACTTC
CDR3: CASSLAGQTYEQYF

V: TRBV27
J: TRBJ1-4
size: -
D: TRBD1
DNA: TGTGCCAGCAGCCACCCAGGGGGCGTTAATGAAAAACTGTTTTTT
CDR3: CASSHPGGVNEKLFF

V: TRBV4-1
J: TRBJ1-4
size: -
D: TRBD1
DNA: TGCGCCAGCAGCCAATCAGGGACAGGGAGTGAAAAACTGTTTTTT
CDR3: CASSQSGTGSEKLFF

V: TRBV25-1
J: TRBJ1-5
size: -
D: -
DNA: TGTGCCAGCAGCTCCGGGGGGGAGCCCCAGCATTTT
CDR3: CASSSGGEPQHF

V: TRBV5-1
J: TRBJ2-2
size: -
D: -
DNA: TGCGCCAGCAGCTTGATCTGGGGTGCCGGGGAGCTGTTTTTT
CDR3: CASSLIWGAGELFF

V: TRBV6-6
J: TRBJ2-7
size: -
D: -
DNA: TGTGCCAGCAGTATCCGGGATTCAAGGGGCTACGAGCAGTACTTC
CDR3: CASSIRDSRGYEQYF

V: TRBV2
J: TRBJ2-3
size: -
D: TRBD2
DNA: TGTGCCAGCAGTGAAGCGACTAGCGGGAGCGTAAGCACAGATACGCAGTATTTT
CDR3: CASSEATSGSVSTDTQYF

V: TRBV2
J: TRBJ2-1
size: -
D: TRBD1
DNA: TGTGCCAGCAACCCCCGGGACAGGAAACAGTTCTTC
CDR3: CASNPRDRKQFF

V: TRBV11-2
J: TRBJ2-1
size: -
D: TRBD2
DNA: TGTGCCAGCAGCTTCGGGACTAGCGGGAGCCACAATGAGCAGTTCTTC
CDR3: CASSFGTSGSHNEQFF

V: TRBV9
J: TRBJ2-2
size: -
D: TRBD2
DNA: TGTGCCAGCAGCGTAGTTGCGGGAGCGAACACCGGGGAGCTGTTTTTT
CDR3: CASSVVAGANTGELFF

V: TRBV5-1
J: TRBJ2-2
size: once
D: -
DNA: TGCGCCAGCAGCTTGATAGGTAGGACGGAGACCGGGGAGCTGTTTTTT
CDR3: CASSLIGRTETGELFF

V: TRBV6-5
J: TRBJ2-3
size: -
D: -
DNA: TGTGCCAGCACCTCCCTTTCGGGACCCACAGATACGCAGTATTTT
CDR3: CASTSLSGPTDTQYF

V: TRBV11-2
J: TRBJ2-3
size: -
D: -
DNA: TGTGCCAGCAGCTTTAAACCCCTCGGGGGCGGTCAACAGGTTACGCAGTATTTT
CDR3: CASSFKPLGGGQQVTQYF

V: TRBV18
J: TRBJ2-6
size: -
D: TRBD2
DNA: TGTGCCAGCTCACCAACTAGCGTCTACTCTGGGGCCAACGTCCTGACTTTC
CDR3: CASSPTSVYSGANVLTF

V: TRBV9
J: TRBJ2-5
size: -
D: -
DNA: TGTGCCAGCAGTCACCGGGGGACATGGGATGGGGAGACCCAGTACTTC
CDR3: CASSHRGTWDGETQYF

V: TRBV18
J: TRBJ2-7
size: -
D: -
DNA: TGTGCCAGCTCACCAAACCCATGGGGCGAGCAGTACTTC
CDR3: CASSPNPWGEQYF

V: TRBV7-2
J: TRBJ2-1
size: -
D: -
DNA: TGTGCCAGCAGCTCCGGGACCTACAATGAGCAGTTCTTC
CDR3: CASSSGTYNEQFF

V: TRBV7-3
J: TRBJ2-2
size: -
D: -
DNA: TGTGCCAGCAGCTTAAAAGGGAACGGGGTCGGGGAGCTGTTTTTT
CDR3: CASSLKGNGVGELFF

V: TRBV27
J: TRBJ2-7
size: -
D: TRBD2
DNA: TGTGCCAGCAGTGACTACACTAGCGGGACAGATGGGGAGCAGTACTTC
CDR3: CASSDYTSGTDGEQYF

V: TRBV18
J: TRBJ2-1
size: -
D: TRBD1
DNA: TGTGCCAGCTCACCCAGGGACACAGGGGAACCCTACAATGAGCAGTTCTTC
CDR3: CASSPRDTGEPYNEQFF

V: TRBV5-1
J: TRBJ2-7
size: -
D: TRBD1
DNA: TGCGCCAGCAGCTTAGGGACAGGGATACCCTACGAGCAGTACTTC
CDR3: CASSLGTGIPYEQYF

V: TRBV9
J: TRBJ2-1
size: -
D: TRBD2
DNA: TGTGCCAGCACCACGACAGGACTAGCGGAGTTCCATGAGCAGTTCTTC
CDR3: CASTTTGLAEFHEQFF